This T cell receptor (beta chain) was found in a study of immune cell composition in non-small cell lung cancer. Sequencing was performed with immunoSEQ multiplex PCR; in TCRdb, only in-frame clones are kept and a portion is missing. The sample consists of 3,200 or so clones, roughly four fifths of them appearing once. Germline V gives CDR1 DFQATT, CDR2 SNEGSKA (reference sequence). V shed 3 bases and J shed 10 bases, with 8 bases lying between them. This CDR3 spans 10 amino acids. Normal lung was sampled as far from the tumour as possible, at least 3 cm. DNA was extracted from unsorted cell suspensions stored frozen.

Sequenced material: non-adjacent lung tissue. This chain links TRBV20-1 with TRBJ2-3, with a possible D match to TRBD2 (5 bases). The TCR was taken from a human donor with non-small cell lung cancer. In DNA, the CDR3 is TGCAGTGCTAGCGGGAAGGCGCAGTATTTT. Translating gives CSASGKAQYF.